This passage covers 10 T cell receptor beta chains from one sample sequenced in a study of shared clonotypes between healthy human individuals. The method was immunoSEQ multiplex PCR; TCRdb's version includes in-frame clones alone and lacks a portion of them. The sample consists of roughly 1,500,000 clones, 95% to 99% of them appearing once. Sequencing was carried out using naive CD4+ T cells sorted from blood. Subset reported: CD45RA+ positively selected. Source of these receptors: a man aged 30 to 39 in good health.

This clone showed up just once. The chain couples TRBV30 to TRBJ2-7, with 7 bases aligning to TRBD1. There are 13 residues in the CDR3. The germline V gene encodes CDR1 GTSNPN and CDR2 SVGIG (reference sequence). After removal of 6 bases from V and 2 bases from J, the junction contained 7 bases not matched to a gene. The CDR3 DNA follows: TGTGCCTGCGGCCCCGGGACAGCCTACGAGCAGTACTTC. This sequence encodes CACGPGTAYEQYF.

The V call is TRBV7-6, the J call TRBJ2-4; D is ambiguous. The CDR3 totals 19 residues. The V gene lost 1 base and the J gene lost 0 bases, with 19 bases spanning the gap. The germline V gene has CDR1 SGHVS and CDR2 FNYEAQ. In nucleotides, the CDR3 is TGTGCCAGCAGCTTAGGCCTGCCGACCCAGGAGCTAGCCAAAAACATTCAGTACTTC. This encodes CASSLGLPTQELAKNIQYF.

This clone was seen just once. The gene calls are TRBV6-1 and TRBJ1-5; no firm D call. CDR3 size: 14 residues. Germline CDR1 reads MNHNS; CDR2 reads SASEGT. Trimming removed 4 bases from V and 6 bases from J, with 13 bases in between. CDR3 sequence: CASSGFGLAQPQHF. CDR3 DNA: TGTGCCAGCAGTGGGTTCGGGTTGGCTCAGCCCCAGCATTTT.

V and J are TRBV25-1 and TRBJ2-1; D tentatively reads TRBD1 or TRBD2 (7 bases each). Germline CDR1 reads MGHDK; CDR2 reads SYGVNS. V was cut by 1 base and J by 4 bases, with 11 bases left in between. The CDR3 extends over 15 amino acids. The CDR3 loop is CASSESGGDYNEQFF. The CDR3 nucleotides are TGTGCCAGCAGTGAATCAGGGGGGGATTACAATGAGCAGTTCTTC.

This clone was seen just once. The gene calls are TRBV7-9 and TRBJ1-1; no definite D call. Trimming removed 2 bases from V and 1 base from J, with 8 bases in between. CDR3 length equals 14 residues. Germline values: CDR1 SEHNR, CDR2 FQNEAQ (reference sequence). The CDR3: CASSLLTPNTEAFF. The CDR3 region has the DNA TGTGCCAGCAGCTTACTGACACCGAACACTGAAGCTTTCTTT.

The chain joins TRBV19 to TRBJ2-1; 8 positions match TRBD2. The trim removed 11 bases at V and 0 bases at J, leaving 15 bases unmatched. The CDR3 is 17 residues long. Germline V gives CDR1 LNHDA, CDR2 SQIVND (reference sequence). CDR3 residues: CAVPHSERESSYNEQFF. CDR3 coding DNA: TGTGCCGTCCCTCACTCAGAGCGGGAGAGCTCCTACAATGAGCAGTTCTTC.

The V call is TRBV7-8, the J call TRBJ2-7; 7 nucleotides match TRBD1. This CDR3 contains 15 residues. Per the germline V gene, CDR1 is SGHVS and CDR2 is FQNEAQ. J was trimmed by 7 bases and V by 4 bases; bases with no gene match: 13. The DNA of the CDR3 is TGTGCCAGCAGCTGGGAAAGACGGACAGGCGTTGAGCAGTACTTC. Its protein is CASSWERRTGVEQYF.

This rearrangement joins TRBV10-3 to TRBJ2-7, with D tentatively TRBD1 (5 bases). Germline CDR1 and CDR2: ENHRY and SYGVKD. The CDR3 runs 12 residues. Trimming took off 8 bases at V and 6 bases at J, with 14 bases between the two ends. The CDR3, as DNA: TGTGCCATCTCACCGGGTAGGGGCGAGCAGTACTTC. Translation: CAISPGRGEQYF.

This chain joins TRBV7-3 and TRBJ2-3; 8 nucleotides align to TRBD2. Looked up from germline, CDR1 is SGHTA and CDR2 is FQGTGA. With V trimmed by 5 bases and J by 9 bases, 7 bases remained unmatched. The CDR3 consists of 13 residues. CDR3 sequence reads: CASSPGLGPTQYF. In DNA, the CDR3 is TGTGCCAGCAGCCCGGGACTAGGACCAACGCAGTATTTT. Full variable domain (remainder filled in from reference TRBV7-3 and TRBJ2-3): GAGVSQTPSNKVTEKGKYVELRCDPISGHTALYWYRQSLGQGPEFLIYFQGTGAADDSGLPNDRFFAVRPEGSVSTLKIQRTERGDSAVYLCASSPGLGPTQYFGPGTRLTVL.

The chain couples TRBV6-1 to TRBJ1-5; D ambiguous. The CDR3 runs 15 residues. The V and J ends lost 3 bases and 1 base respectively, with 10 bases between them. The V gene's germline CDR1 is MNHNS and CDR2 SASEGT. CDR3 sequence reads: CASSEVLGSNQPQHF. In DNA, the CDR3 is TGTGCCAGCAGTGAGGTCCTTGGGAGCAATCAGCCCCAGCATTTT.